These 10 T cell receptor beta chains originate from one sample sequenced in a study of T cell repertoires in cytomegalovirus infection. TCRdb analysed the reads with MiXCR anew, one entry per CDR3 protein. This sample has hundreds of thousands of distinct CDR3 sequences, with 20% to 25% found just once. Material for sequencing was CD8+ T cells from PBMCs. Receptors were obtained from a human donor in good health (CMV status not recorded). Some clones in this sample may be carry-over from other donors' samples.

The V gene is TRBV5-5, the J gene TRBJ2-6, with 8 positions matching TRBD2. CDR3 size: 16 residues. CDR1 and CDR2 from the germline V gene are SGHKS and YYEKEE (reference sequence). The ends lost 0 bases at V and 2 bases at J; junction bases unmatched: 1. The CDR3 here is CASSLAGGAGANVLTF. The CDR3 bases are TGTGCCAGCAGCTTGGCGGGGGGGGCTGGGGCCAACGTCCTGACTTTC.

This clonotype turned up a few times. The chain recombines TRBV4-2 with TRBJ2-1; perhaps D is TRBD1 or TRBD2 (5 bases each). Trimming shortened V by 3 bases and J by 4 bases, and 16 bases separated the two germline ends. The CDR3 has 16 residues. The germline gives CDR1 LGHNA, CDR2 YNFKEQ. CDR3 in DNA: TGTGCCAGCAGCCAGGAACCGGGACCCCAGTACAATGAGCAGTTCTTC. Its protein is CASSQEPGPQYNEQFF.

V usage is TRBV2 and J usage is TRBJ1-1; TRBD1 is a possible D gene (5 bases). CDR3 length equals 14 residues. CDR1 SNHLY and CDR2 FYNNEI come from the germline V gene. V lost 2 bases and J 3 bases, leaving 10 bases between the germline ends. CDR3 bases: TGTGCCAGCAGTGAAACAGGTGGGGACACTGAAGCTTTCTTT. Amino acids: CASSETGGDTEAFF.

A few counts support this clonotype. J is TRBJ2-3 and V is TRBV2; no clear D gene. CDR1 and CDR2 from the germline V gene are SNHLY and FYNNEI. This CDR3 is built from 15 residues. V lost 3 bases, J lost 2 bases, and 12 bases lay in between. The CDR3 spells CASSDRALITDTQYF. The CDR3 DNA is TGTGCCAGCAGTGATAGGGCCCTAATCACAGATACGCAGTATTTT.

The gene calls are TRBV2 and TRBJ2-1; tentatively, D is TRBD2 (7 bases). V lost 8 bases, J lost 6 bases, and 20 bases lay in between. Germline CDR1 SNHLY, CDR2 FYNNEI. CDR3 length equals 15 residues. CDR3 bases: TGTGCCAGCCCTTGGGGGGGGGGGGCCGGCAATGAGCAGTTCTTC. Translating gives CASPWGGGAGNEQFF.

This clonotype has a count of ten or more. The chain joins TRBV7-6 to TRBJ2-2; TRBD1 matches 12 bases. CDR3 size: 15 residues. Germline lookup yields CDR1 SGHVS and CDR2 FNYEAQ. V dropped 5 bases and J dropped 7; count of bases not matched to a gene: 5. The CDR3 loop reads CASSLGQGASGELFF. Written as DNA, the CDR3 is TGTGCCAGCAGCCTGGGACAGGGGGCTAGCGGGGAGCTGTTTTTT.

The chain uses TRBV28 and TRBJ2-1; no clear D. The CDR3 covers 15 residues. Germline V gene lookup returns CDR1 MDHEN and CDR2 SYDVKM. V lost 3 bases and J 0 bases, leaving 9 bases between the germline ends. CDR3 sequence (DNA): TGTGCCAGCAGTTTGTGGCGAAACTCCTACAATGAGCAGTTCTTC. Translated, it gives CASSLWRNSYNEQFF.

The V and J genes are TRBV20-1 and TRBJ1-2, with 10 nucleotides matching TRBD1. Per the germline V gene, CDR1 is DFQATT and CDR2 is SNEGSKA (reference sequence). This CDR3 has 15 amino acids. After removal of 2 bases from V and 2 bases from J, the junction contained 5 bases not matched to a gene. The CDR3 loop is CSARPPTGGNYGYTF. CDR3 DNA: TGCAGTGCTAGACCTCCGACAGGGGGCAACTATGGCTACACCTTC.

This clonotype was seen a few times. The chain combines TRBV28 with TRBJ1-4; D not certain. The germline CDR1 and CDR2 sequences are MDHEN and SYDVKM. Trimming pared 3 bases from V and 4 bases from J, leaving 18 bases between. There are 17 residues in the CDR3. In nucleotides, the CDR3 is TGTGCCAGCAGTTTTTCGTCTTGGACGGACGTTAATGAAAAACTGTTTTTT. It translates to CASSFSSWTDVNEKLFF.

The rearrangement links TRBV27 to TRBJ1-4; 9 nucleotides agree with TRBD1. Germline CDR1 is MNHEY and CDR2 is SMNVEV (reference sequence). V was pared by 0 bases and J by 7 bases, with 6 bases of the junction left unmatched. The CDR3 runs to 16 residues. The CDR3 region is CASSLSGTGQREKLFF. The CDR3 region has the DNA TGTGCCAGCAGTTTATCCGGGACAGGGCAGCGTGAAAAACTGTTTTTT.